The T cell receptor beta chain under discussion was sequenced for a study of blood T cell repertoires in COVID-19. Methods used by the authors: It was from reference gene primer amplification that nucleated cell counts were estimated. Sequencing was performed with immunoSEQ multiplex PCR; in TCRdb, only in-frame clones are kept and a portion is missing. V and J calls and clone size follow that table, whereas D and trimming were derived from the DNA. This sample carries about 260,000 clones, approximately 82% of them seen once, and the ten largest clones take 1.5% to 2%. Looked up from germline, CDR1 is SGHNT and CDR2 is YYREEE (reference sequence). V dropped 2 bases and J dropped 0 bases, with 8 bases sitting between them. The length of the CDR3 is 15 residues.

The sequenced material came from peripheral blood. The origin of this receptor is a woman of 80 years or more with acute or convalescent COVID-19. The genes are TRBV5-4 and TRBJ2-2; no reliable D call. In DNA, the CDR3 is TGTGCCAGCAGCTTCGTCAGTACGAACACCGGGGAGCTGTTTTTT. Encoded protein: CASSFVSTNTGELFF.